Following are 11 T cell receptor beta chains from one sample sequenced in a study of human T cells and chemical hapten exposure. TCRdb reanalysed the RACE reads using MiXCR and keeps one entry per CDR3 protein. This sample has 150,000 to 200,000 distinct CDR3 sequences, with around 13% found just once. Stated time point: patch test 1, 2 weeks after DPC sensitization. Treatment described: therapeutic diphenylcyclopropenone sensitization with weekly scalp DPC. Source: whole blood, taken in connection with sensitization to the hapten diphenylcyclopropenone (DPC). The receptors derive from a woman aged 25 to 39 with alopecia areata. Some clones in this sample may be carry-over from other donors' samples.

The chain links TRBV6-4 to TRBJ2-2; no definite D call. Germline values: CDR1 MRHNA, CDR2 SNTAGT. Between the trimmed V and J ends, which lost 0 bases and 3 bases, there was a span of 11 bases. The CDR3 is 16 amino acids. The CDR3 spells CASSDSSTVHTGELFF. For the CDR3, the DNA is TGTGCCAGCAGTGACTCGAGCACGGTACACACCGGGGAGCTGTTTTTT.

This clonotype occurred a few times. This chain uses TRBV29-1 with TRBJ2-7; 10 bases map to TRBD2. Unmatched junction bases numbered 2, after V lost 3 bases and J lost 6 bases. This CDR3 contains 12 residues. Germline V CDR1 and CDR2: SQVTM, ANQGSEA. CDR3 residues: CSVDTSGTEQYF. The CDR3 coding sequence is TGCAGCGTTGACACTAGCGGGACCGAGCAGTACTTC.

This chain links TRBV6-2 or TRBV6-3 with TRBJ1-1, with unresolved D. Germline CDR1 and CDR2: MNHEY and SVGEGT. This CDR3 contains 15 residues. Deletions cut 2 bases from V and 1 base from J, with 11 bases between. The CDR3 is CASSYEGRKNTEAFF. CDR3 nucleotides: TGTGCCAGCAGTTACGAAGGACGGAAGAACACTGAAGCTTTCTTT.

This chain links TRBV19 with TRBJ2-1; D is possibly TRBD2 (6 bases). This CDR3 comprises 16 residues. Trimming took off 3 bases at V and 7 bases at J, with 19 bases between the two ends. The germline V gene has CDR1 LNHDA and CDR2 SQIVND (reference sequence). The CDR3 here is CASSMPAGPSGNEQFF. Here the CDR3 DNA reads TGTGCCAGTAGTATGCCGGCGGGGCCCTCCGGGAATGAGCAGTTCTTC.

This clonotype came up many times. V usage is TRBV13 and J usage is TRBJ1-1; D may be TRBD1 (6 bases). Between the trimmed V and J ends, which lost 0 bases and 0 bases, there was a span of 14 bases. This CDR3 region has 17 residues. In germline, CDR1 is PRHDT, CDR2 FYEKMQ (reference sequence). The CDR3 coding sequence is TGTGCCAGCAGCTTAGGTCGGGACACTCCTATGAACACTGAAGCTTTCTTT. As protein: CASSLGRDTPMNTEAFF.

This clonotype came up many times. The V gene is TRBV11-2, the J gene TRBJ2-1; 10 positions match TRBD2. J was trimmed by 6 bases and V by 2 bases; bases with no gene match: 7. This CDR3 is 16 amino acids long. CDR1 is SGHAT, CDR2 FQNNGV, per germline. CDR3 sequence (DNA): TGTGCCAGCAGCTTATGGACTAGCGGAATAACCAATGAGCAGTTCTTC. This sequence encodes CASSLWTSGITNEQFF. Based on the CDR3 plus reference TRBV11-2 and TRBJ2-1, the full variable domain is EAGVAQSPRYKIIEKRQSVAFWCNPISGHATLYWYQQILGQGPKLLIQFQNNGVVDDSQLPKDRFSAERLKGVDSTLKIQPAKLEDSAVYLCASSLWTSGITNEQFFGPGTRLTVL.

This clonotype was counted a few times. This chain uses TRBV29-1 with TRBJ2-1, with D unresolved. Trimming took off 8 bases at V and 6 bases at J, with 20 bases between the two ends. The V gene's germline CDR1 is SQVTM and CDR2 ANQGSEA. There are 14 residues in the CDR3. CDR3 protein: CSTTGPTFGNEQFF. CDR3 DNA: TGCAGCACCACCGGGCCCACATTCGGCAATGAGCAGTTCTTC.

The genes are TRBV5-1 and TRBJ1-6, with D possibly TRBD1 on 5 matching bases. The CDR3 covers 16 residues. Germline V lookup: CDR1 SGHRS, CDR2 YFSETQ. V was pared by 4 bases and J by 5 bases, with 16 bases between. The DNA for the CDR3 is TGCGCCAGCAGCGAGGGGACGCCGCGCCATAATTCACCCCTCCACTTT. Protein: CASSEGTPRHNSPLHF.

The chain uses TRBV20-1 and TRBJ2-1; TRBD2 aligns across 8 bases. Trimming removed 1 base from V and 3 bases from J; junction bases left unmatched: 5. From germline, CDR1 is DFQATT and CDR2 SNEGSKA (reference sequence). There are 15 residues in the CDR3. The CDR3 loop is CSARVASGYYNEQFF. In DNA, the CDR3 is TGCAGTGCTAGAGTGGCTAGCGGGTACTACAATGAGCAGTTCTTC.

Many counts were recorded for this clonotype. The chain links TRBV28 to TRBJ2-3; D may correspond to TRBD1 or TRBD2 (7 bases each). Germline assignment: CDR1 MDHEN and CDR2 SYDVKM. The CDR3 sequence is 12 residues long. Trimming took off 6 bases at V and 8 bases at J, with 12 bases between the two ends. CDR3 amino acids: CASRAGGGTQYF. CDR3 DNA: TGTGCCAGCAGAGCAGGGGGGGGTACGCAGTATTTT.

The chain combines TRBV3-1 with TRBJ2-3, with a possible D match to TRBD2 (6 bases). Germline loops: CDR1 LGHDT, CDR2 YNNKEL (reference sequence). The V and J ends lost 1 base and 4 bases respectively, with 12 bases between them. The CDR3 covers 15 residues. The CDR3 is CASSQARGSSDTQYF. The CDR3 bases are TGTGCCAGCAGCCAAGCGCGGGGATCGTCAGATACGCAGTATTTT.